One and the same sample provided the 23 T cell receptor beta chains below, sequenced in a study of T cells after posttransplantation cyclophosphamide. Clones were sequenced by immunoSEQ multiplex PCR, and TCRdb holds only the in-frame ones, with some missing. This sample comprises 40,000 to 55,000 clones, none seen once only. Sequencing used PBMCs. These receptors all come from a man between 40 and 49 years old in good health, CMV-negative, and a related stem cell transplant donor.

This clone has ten or more counts. This sequence joins TRBV9 and TRBJ2-1; 12 positions agree with TRBD2. Unmatched junction bases numbered 11, after V lost 3 bases and J lost 7 bases. Looked up from germline, CDR1 is SGDLS and CDR2 is YYNGEE. The CDR3 extends over 17 amino acids. The CDR3 region is CASSAPRLAGEGNEQFF. The CDR3, as DNA: TGTGCCAGCAGCGCGCCCCGACTAGCGGGAGAAGGTAATGAGCAGTTCTTC.

In this sample, this clone turned up many times. The CDR3 sequence is CASSVTGFSANVLTF. The CDR3 DNA follows: TGTGCCAGCAGTGTGACAGGGTTCTCGGCCAACGTCCTGACTTTC. The chain has TRBV6-1 and TRBJ2-6, with 7 bases that match TRBD1. Trimming cost V 4 bases and J 6 bases; bases outside gene matches: 6. The CDR3 is 15 amino acids. CDR1 and CDR2 (germline): MNHNS, SASEGT.

This clone was observed many times. V usage is TRBV5-5 and J usage is TRBJ2-3; no definite D call. V lost 2 bases and J lost 0, with 10 bases in between. Looked up from germline, CDR1 is SGHKS and CDR2 is YYEKEE (reference sequence). This CDR3 has 15 residues. DNA of the CDR3: TGTGCCAGCAGCTTCCAGTCGTCTAGCACAGATACGCAGTATTTT. It specifies CASSFQSSSTDTQYF.

This clone was seen many times. This chain joins TRBV2 and TRBJ1-2; no reliable D call. The CDR3 is 11 amino acids. V lost 6 bases, J lost 4 bases, and 6 bases lay in between. Germline V gene data show CDR1 as SNHLY and CDR2 as FYNNEI. DNA for the CDR3: TGTGCCAGCAGGGACTCCTATGGCTACACCTTC. It translates to CASRDSYGYTF.

In this sample, this clone turned up many times. The V call is TRBV6-5, the J call TRBJ2-7, with TRBD2 as a possible D gene (5 bases). Germline V lookup: CDR1 MNHEY, CDR2 SVGAGI. Trimming took off 5 bases at V and 0 bases at J, with 14 bases between the two ends. The CDR3 contains 15 residues. CDR3 coding DNA: TGTGCCAGCAGTACGTTTACTGGGAGCTCCTACGAGCAGTACTTC. This encodes CASSTFTGSSYEQYF.

This clone was counted at least ten times. V gene TRBV4-2 combines with J gene TRBJ1-1; 7 bases are shared with TRBD1. Trimming cost V 1 base and J 1 base; bases outside gene matches: 3. This CDR3 has 15 amino acids. CDR1 is LGHNA, CDR2 YNFKEQ, per germline. The CDR3, as DNA: TGTGCCAGCAGCCAAGGACAGGGAGGGAACACTGAAGCTTTCTTT. The encoded protein is CASSQGQGGNTEAFF.

This clone appeared many times. The chain joins TRBV10-1 to TRBJ1-1, with D unclear. Germline lookup yields CDR1 WNHNN and CDR2 SYGVQD (reference sequence). Deletions cut 6 bases from V and 2 bases from J, with 10 bases between. The CDR3 covers 13 residues. The CDR3 loop is CASSQSFNTEAFF. CDR3 sequence (DNA): TGCGCCAGCAGCCAGTCATTCAACACTGAAGCTTTCTTT.

This clone was picked up a small number of times. The gene calls are TRBV6-1 and TRBJ1-1, with D possibly being TRBD1 (6 bases). Germline V gene data show CDR1 as MNHNS and CDR2 as SASEGT. This CDR3 is built from 13 residues. The ends were cut back, 8 bases at V and 2 bases at J, with 12 bases in the middle. The CDR3 sequence: CASARTDNTEAFF. The CDR3 DNA is TGTGCCAGCGCTAGGACAGATAACACTGAAGCTTTCTTT.

This clone was observed at least ten times. This chain joins TRBV10-3 and TRBJ2-5; maybe TRBD2 (7 bases). This CDR3 contains 14 residues. Germline V gene data show CDR1 as ENHRY and CDR2 as SYGVKD. Deletions cut 3 bases from V and 5 bases from J, with 13 bases between. CDR3 amino acids: CAISERGAGETQYF. The CDR3 DNA sequence: TGTGCCATCAGTGAACGGGGGGCAGGGGAGACCCAGTACTTC.

This clone has at least ten counts. The chain couples TRBV2 to TRBJ2-5; the D gene is possibly TRBD2 (6 bases). CDR1 and CDR2 from the germline V gene are SNHLY and FYNNEI. There are 15 residues in the CDR3. The ends were cut back, 8 bases at V and 0 bases at J, with 16 bases in the middle. The CDR3 region is CASPAGGGNQETQYF. The CDR3 nucleotides are TGTGCCAGCCCGGCCGGAGGCGGGAACCAAGAGACCCAGTACTTC.

This clone showed up many times. The chain has TRBV6-1 and TRBJ1-1, with D possibly TRBD1 on 6 matching bases. Deletions cut 0 bases from V and 9 bases from J, with 14 bases between. The CDR3 covers 14 residues. The V gene's germline CDR1 is MNHNS and CDR2 SASEGT. The CDR3 coding sequence is TGTGCCAGCAGTGAAGCGGTCAGACAGGCGCAAGCTTTCTTT. Its protein product is CASSEAVRQAQAFF.

This clone was recorded many times. The V gene is TRBV18, the J gene TRBJ1-4, with D unresolved. The germline V gene encodes CDR1 KGHSH and CDR2 LQKENI. CDR3 size: 13 residues. Trimming took off 3 bases at V and 5 bases at J, with 7 bases between the two ends. CDR3 residues: CASSPGGNEKLFF. CDR3 nucleotides: TGTGCCAGCTCACCGGGAGGGAATGAAAAACTGTTTTTT.

This clone was counted at least ten times. Written as DNA, the CDR3 is TGTGCCAGCAGTTTTTCAGGCTCCTATAATTCACCCCTCCACTTT. This translates into CASSFSGSYNSPLHF. The chain combines TRBV27 with TRBJ1-6, with D unclear. With 3 bases removed from V and 0 bases from J, the gap between germline ends came to 6 bases. The CDR3 sequence is 15 residues long. CDR1 is MNHEY and CDR2 is SMNVEV in the germline V gene (reference sequence).

This clone was observed at least ten times. The germline gene is not matched at one end of the junction; a read error may be the cause. This chain joins TRBV7-2 and TRBJ1-5; 10 positions agree with TRBD1. Germline CDR1 and CDR2: SGHTA and FQGNSA. CDR3 length: 16 amino acids. The CDR3 nucleotides read TGTGCCAACAGCTTCGGGACAGGGGATAGGGATCAGCCCCAGCATTTT. It is translated as CANSFGTGDRDQPQHF. Supplemented by reference TRBV7-2 and TRBJ1-5, the full variable domain reads GAGVSQSPSNKVTEKGKDVELRCDPISGHTALYWYRQSLGQGLEFLIYFQGNSAPDKSGLPSDRFSAERTGGSVSTLTIQRTQQEDSAVYLCANSFGTGDRDQPQHFGDGTRLSIL.

Ten or more counts support this clone. The rearrangement uses TRBV5-6 and TRBJ1-5; D is perhaps TRBD1 (6 bases). Trimming cost V 4 bases and J 8 bases, with 10 bases left between them. Germline lookup yields CDR1 SGHDT and CDR2 YYEEEE. The CDR3 spans 12 residues. The CDR3 DNA sequence: TGTGCCAGCAGCAGACAGGCCGAGCCCCAGCATTTT. This codes for CASSRQAEPQHF.

This clone was counted many times. This chain joins TRBV4-1 and TRBJ1-4; D is unresolved. This CDR3 has 13 amino acids. Per the germline V gene, CDR1 is MGHRA and CDR2 is YSYEKL. Deletions cut 4 bases from V and 5 bases from J, with 8 bases between. The CDR3 region has the DNA TGCGCCAGCAGCCTTACTCTAAATGAAAAACTGTTTTTT. This codes for CASSLTLNEKLFF.

In this sample, this clone turned up many times. The chain couples TRBV10-3 to TRBJ2-3, with TRBD2 matching 14 bases. J gave up 0 bases and V 4 bases, and 3 bases lay outside the gene matches. The CDR3 loop spans 17 amino acids. Germline-derived CDR1 and CDR2 are ENHRY and SYGVKD. As DNA, the CDR3 is TGTGCCATCAGTGTCGGGACTAGCGGGAGTAGCACAGATACGCAGTATTTT. Translated, it gives CAISVGTSGSSTDTQYF.

There are many counts of this clone. This sequence joins TRBV9 and TRBJ2-5, with 12 bases that match TRBD2. With 4 bases clipped from V and 3 bases from J, the junction kept 4 bases outside the gene matches. CDR1 and CDR2 from the germline V gene are SGDLS and YYNGEE. This CDR3 comprises 15 residues. The CDR3 spells CASSWASGREETQYF. The CDR3 coding sequence is TGTGCCAGCAGCTGGGCTAGCGGGAGGGAAGAGACCCAGTACTTC.

This clone was seen many times. The genes are TRBV18 and TRBJ2-7; tentative D call: TRBD2 (6 bases). Germline V gene data show CDR1 as KGHSH and CDR2 as LQKENI. Trimming shortened V by 4 bases and J by 1 base, and 17 bases separated the two germline ends. CDR3 length: 16 residues. The CDR3 nucleotides are TGTGCCAGCTCACAACAGACTAGTAAAGGGTCCTACGAGCAGTACGTC. Translation gives CASSQQTSKGSYEQYV.

This clone was counted between two and nine times. The gene calls are TRBV2 and TRBJ1-6; D is possibly TRBD1 (5 bases). V lost 7 bases, J lost 8 bases, and 18 bases lay in between. Germline V gives CDR1 SNHLY, CDR2 FYNNEI. This CDR3 comprises 15 residues. CDR3 loop: CASTGRNRNDSPLHF. As DNA, the CDR3 is TGTGCCAGCACAGGAAGAAACAGGAATGATTCACCCCTCCACTTT.

A few counts support this clone. A read error is possible here, since a much larger clone lies one base away. This chain connects TRBV18 to TRBJ1-3; D remains ambiguous. Germline V gives CDR1 KGHSH, CDR2 LQKENI. The CDR3 is 14 amino acids. The CDR3 sequence is CASSPERSGNAIYF. The CDR3 DNA reads as TGTGCCAGCTCACCGGAGAGGTCTGGAAACGCCATATATTTT.

This clone was found many times. J is TRBJ1-5 and V is TRBV10-3, with D perhaps matching TRBD1 (6 bases). The CDR3 is 11 residues long. Per the germline V gene, CDR1 is ENHRY and CDR2 is SYGVKD. Trimming pared 9 bases from V and 6 bases from J, leaving 9 bases between. DNA of the CDR3: TGTGCCATGCTCAGGGGTCAGCCCCAGCATTTT. Translated, it gives CAMLRGQPQHF.

This clone was seen repeatedly, ten times or more. The chain recombines TRBV10-3 with TRBJ2-2, with 9 bases aligning to TRBD1. Germline assignment: CDR1 ENHRY and CDR2 SYGVKD. The trim removed 3 bases at V and 6 bases at J, leaving 8 bases unmatched. CDR3 length equals 16 residues. The CDR3 DNA reads as TGTGCCATCAGTGAACCCGGGACAGGGACCCCCGGGGAGCTGTTTTTT. It codes for CAISEPGTGTPGELFF.